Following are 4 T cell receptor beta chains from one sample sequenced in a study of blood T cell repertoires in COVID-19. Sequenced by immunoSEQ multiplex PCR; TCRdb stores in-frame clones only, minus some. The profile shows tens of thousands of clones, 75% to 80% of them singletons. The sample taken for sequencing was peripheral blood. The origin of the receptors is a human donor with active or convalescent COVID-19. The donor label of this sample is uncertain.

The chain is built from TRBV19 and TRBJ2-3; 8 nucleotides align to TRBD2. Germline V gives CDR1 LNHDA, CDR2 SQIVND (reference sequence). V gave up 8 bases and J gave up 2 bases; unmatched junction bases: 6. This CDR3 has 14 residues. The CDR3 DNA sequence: TGTGCCAGTCCTCTAGCGGGTGACACAGATACGCAGTATTTT. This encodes CASPLAGDTDTQYF. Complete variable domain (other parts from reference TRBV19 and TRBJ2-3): DGGITQSPKYLFRKEGQNVTLSCEQNLNHDAMYWYRQDPGQGLRLIYYSQIVNDFQKGDIAEGYSVSREKKESFPLTVTSAQKNPTAFYLCASPLAGDTDTQYFGPGTRLTVL.

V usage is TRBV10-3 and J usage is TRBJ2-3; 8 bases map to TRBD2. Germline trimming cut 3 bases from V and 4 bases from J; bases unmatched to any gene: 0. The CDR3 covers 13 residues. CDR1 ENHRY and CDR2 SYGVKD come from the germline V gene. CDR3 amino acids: CAISELAADTQYF. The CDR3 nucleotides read TGTGCCATCAGTGAACTAGCGGCAGATACGCAGTATTTT.

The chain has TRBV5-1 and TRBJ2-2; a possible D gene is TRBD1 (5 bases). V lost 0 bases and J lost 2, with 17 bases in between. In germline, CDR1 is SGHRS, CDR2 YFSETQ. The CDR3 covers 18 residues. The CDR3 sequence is CASSLALRTQLNTGELFF. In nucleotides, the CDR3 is TGCGCCAGCAGCTTGGCCTTGAGGACACAACTAAACACCGGGGAGCTGTTTTTT. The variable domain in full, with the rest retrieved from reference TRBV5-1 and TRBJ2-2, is KAGVTQTPRYLIKTRGQQVTLSCSPISGHRSVSWYQQTPGQGLQFLFEYFSETQRNKGNFPGRFSGRQFSNSRSEMNVSTLELGDSALYLCASSLALRTQLNTGELFFGEGSRLTVL.

The CDR3 loop reads CASSLTSRAGGVRETQYF. The DNA of the CDR3 is TGTGCCAGCAGTTTAACCTCTCGCGCAGGGGGCGTACGAGAGACCCAGTACTTC. The V gene is TRBV27, the J gene TRBJ2-5; 8 bases are shared with TRBD1. V lost 2 bases to trimming and J lost 4 bases; unmatched junction nucleotides: 15. The CDR3 loop spans 18 amino acids. Per germline, CDR1 MNHEY and CDR2 SMNVEV (reference sequence).